This T cell receptor (beta chain) was sequenced in a study of control samples from healthy donors and cancer patients. Data came from immunoSEQ multiplex PCR; TCRdb stores just in-frame clones and leaves some out. Found here are 130,000 or so clones, 92% of them singletons; the top ten hold approximately 2%. The CDR3 consists of 13 residues. Germline lookup yields CDR1 ENHRY and CDR2 SYGVKD. Trimming at V came to 11 bases and at J to 5 bases, leaving 9 bases not matched to a gene. The rearrangement uses TRBV10-3 and TRBJ2-5, with TRBD2 matching 9 bases. Sequencing was carried out using blood. The receptor's source is a woman in her forties or fifties in good health. For the CDR3, the DNA is TGTGCCGTAGGACTAGCGATTGAGGAGACCCAGTACTTC. Translated: CAVGLAIEETQYF.